This T cell receptor beta chain was recorded in a study of T cell responses to AZD1222 COVID-19 vaccine. Profiled with immunoSEQ multiplex PCR; TCRdb holds only in-frame clones, not every one. The repertoire holds tens of thousands of clones, with about 86% as singletons. Study results and caveats: Epitopes outside B.1.351 and B.1.1.7 mutated regions reportedly drew nearly half of spike TCRs. Among those given AZD1222, only five or six were seropositive at baseline. Spike-specific TCR breadth and depth both grew after two AZD1222 doses.

Germline trimming cut 1 base from V and 7 bases from J; bases unmatched to any gene: 7. CDR1 and CDR2 from the germline V gene are MNHNS and SASEGT. The CDR3 covers 16 residues. On this clone: Its matching antigen is unknown.

The chain uses TRBV6-1 and TRBJ1-2; TRBD1 agrees at 12 bases. The source is an adult who received the AZD1222 COVID-19 vaccine. The starting material was peripheral blood, obtained 28 days after the second AZD1222 dose. CDR3 sequence (DNA): TGTGCCAGCAGTGAAGGGACGGGACAGGGGGCGCGTGGCTACACCTTC. This codes for CASSEGTGQGARGYTF.